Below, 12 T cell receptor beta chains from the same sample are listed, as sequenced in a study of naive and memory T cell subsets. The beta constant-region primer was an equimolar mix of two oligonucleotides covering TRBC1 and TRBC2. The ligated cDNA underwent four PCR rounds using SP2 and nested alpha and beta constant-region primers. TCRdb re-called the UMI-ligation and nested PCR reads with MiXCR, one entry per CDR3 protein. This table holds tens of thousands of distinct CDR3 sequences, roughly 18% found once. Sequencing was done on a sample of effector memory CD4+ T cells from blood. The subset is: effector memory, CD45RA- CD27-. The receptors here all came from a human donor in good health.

The CDR3 region has the DNA TGTGCCAGCAGACCGGATAGCATTGGTCAGGATGAGCAGTTCTTC. The encoded protein is CASRPDSIGQDEQFF. This chain connects TRBV12-3 or TRBV12-4 to TRBJ2-1; D remains unclear. V dropped 6 bases and J dropped 8 bases, with 20 bases sitting between them. CDR3 length equals 15 residues.

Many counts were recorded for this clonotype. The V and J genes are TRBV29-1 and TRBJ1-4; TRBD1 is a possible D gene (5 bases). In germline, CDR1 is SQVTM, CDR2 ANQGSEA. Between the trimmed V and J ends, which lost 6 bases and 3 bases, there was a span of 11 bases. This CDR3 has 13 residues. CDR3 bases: TGCAGCGTCCTGGGACCCTCTAATGAAAAACTGTTTTTT. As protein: CSVLGPSNEKLFF.

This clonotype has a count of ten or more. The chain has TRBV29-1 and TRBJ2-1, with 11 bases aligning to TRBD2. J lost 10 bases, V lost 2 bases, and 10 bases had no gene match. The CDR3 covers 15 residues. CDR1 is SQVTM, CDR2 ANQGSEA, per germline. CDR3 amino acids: CSVEQALAGAREQFF. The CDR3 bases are TGCAGCGTTGAACAGGCACTAGCGGGGGCCAGAGAGCAGTTCTTC.

The CDR3 nucleotides read TGTGCCACCTATACTGGGGCCAACGTCCTGACTTTC. It specifies CATYTGANVLTF. The chain links TRBV28 to TRBJ2-6; no clear D. Germline lookup yields CDR1 MDHEN and CDR2 SYDVKM. V shed 10 bases and J shed 2 bases, with 6 bases lying between them. There are 12 residues in the CDR3.

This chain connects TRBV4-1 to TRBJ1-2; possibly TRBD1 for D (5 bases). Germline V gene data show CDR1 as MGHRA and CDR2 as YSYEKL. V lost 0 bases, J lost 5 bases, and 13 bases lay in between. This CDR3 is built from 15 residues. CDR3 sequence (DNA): TGCGCCAGCAGCCAAGATAGACAGACTACATATGGCTACACCTTC. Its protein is CASSQDRQTTYGYTF.

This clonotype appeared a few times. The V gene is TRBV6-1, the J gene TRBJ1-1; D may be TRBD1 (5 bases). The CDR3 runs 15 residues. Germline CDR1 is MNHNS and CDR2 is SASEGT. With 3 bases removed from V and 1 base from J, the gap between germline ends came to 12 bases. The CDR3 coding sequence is TGTGCCAGCAGTGATCGGGGCAGGACGAACACTGAAGCTTTCTTT. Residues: CASSDRGRTNTEAFF.

The CDR3 DNA reads as TGCGCCAGCAGCTTGGAGGGGTCAAGCAGAGAGACCCAGTACTTC. This encodes CASSLEGSSRETQYF. This chain connects TRBV5-1 to TRBJ2-5; D might be TRBD1 (5 bases). Trimming pared 0 bases from V and 4 bases from J, leaving 13 bases between. CDR3 size: 15 residues. Germline V gene data show CDR1 as SGHRS and CDR2 as YFSETQ.

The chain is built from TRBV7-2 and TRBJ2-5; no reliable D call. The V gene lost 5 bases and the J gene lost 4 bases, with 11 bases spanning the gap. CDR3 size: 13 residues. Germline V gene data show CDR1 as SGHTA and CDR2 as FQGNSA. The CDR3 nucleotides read TGTGCCAGCAGCCAGACCTACGGAGAGACCCAGTACTTC. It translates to CASSQTYGETQYF.

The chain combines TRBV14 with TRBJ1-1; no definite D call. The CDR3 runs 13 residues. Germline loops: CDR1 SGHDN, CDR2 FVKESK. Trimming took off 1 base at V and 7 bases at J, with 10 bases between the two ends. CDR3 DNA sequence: TGTGCCAGCAGCCAAGTGGGGAGGCTTGAAGCTTTCTTT. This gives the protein CASSQVGRLEAFF.

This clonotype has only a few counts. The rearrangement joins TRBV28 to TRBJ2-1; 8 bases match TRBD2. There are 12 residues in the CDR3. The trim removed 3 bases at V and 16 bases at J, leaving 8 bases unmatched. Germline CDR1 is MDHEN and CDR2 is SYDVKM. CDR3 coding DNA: TGTGCCAGCAGTTTTCCAGCGGGAGTAGGATTCTTC. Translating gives CASSFPAGVGFF.

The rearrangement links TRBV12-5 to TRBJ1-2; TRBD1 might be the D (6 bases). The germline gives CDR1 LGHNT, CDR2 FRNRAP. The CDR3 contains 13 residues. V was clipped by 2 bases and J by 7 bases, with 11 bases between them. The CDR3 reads CASGLQTGFGYTF. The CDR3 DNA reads TGTGCTAGTGGTTTGCAAACAGGGTTTGGCTACACCTTC.

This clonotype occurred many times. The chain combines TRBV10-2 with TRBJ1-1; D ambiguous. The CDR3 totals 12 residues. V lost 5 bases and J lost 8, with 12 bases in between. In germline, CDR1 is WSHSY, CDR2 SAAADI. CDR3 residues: CASSPGRREAFF. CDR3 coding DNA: TGCGCCAGCAGTCCTGGTCGGAGGGAAGCTTTCTTT.